One and the same sample provided the 29 T cell receptor beta chains below, sequenced in a study of technical replicates of blood from several donors. Assay: immunoSEQ multiplex PCR; the TCRdb copy retains only in-frame clones and omits some. The sample holds tens of thousands of clones; around 97% are singletons and the top ten take over 0.15%. Sequenced sample: T cells isolated from PBMCs. These receptors all stem from a human donor in good health.

The chain uses TRBV6-1 and TRBJ2-1, with D perhaps matching TRBD2 (5 bases). The V end was cut by 7 bases, the J end by 7 bases, with 11 bases between. Germline-derived CDR1 and CDR2 are MNHNS and SASEGT. The CDR3 covers 12 residues. The CDR3 is CASTQAGNEQFF. CDR3 bases: TGTGCCAGCACCCAGGCGGGTAATGAGCAGTTCTTC.

The CDR3 bases are TGTGCCTGGACTCTGGGCAGGGTAGACCAGCCCCAGCATTTT. This encodes CAWTLGRVDQPQHF. The chain has TRBV30 and TRBJ1-5; tentatively, D is TRBD1 (5 bases). This CDR3 has 14 residues. Germline V gene data show CDR1 as GTSNPN and CDR2 as SVGIG (reference sequence). Trimming took off 4 bases at V and 7 bases at J, with 17 bases between the two ends. The complete variable domain, with remaining parts taken from reference TRBV30 and TRBJ1-5, reads SQTIHQWPATLVQPVGSPLSLECTVEGTSNPNLYWYRQAAGRGLQLLFYSVGIGQISSEVPQNLSASRPQDRQFILSSKKLLLSDSGFYLCAWTLGRVDQPQHFGDGTRLSIL.

This chain joins TRBV5-6 and TRBJ2-5, with 16 bases that match TRBD2. V dropped 8 bases and J dropped 10; count of bases not matched to a gene: 8. This CDR3 spans 14 amino acids. The germline CDR1 and CDR2 sequences are SGHDT and YYEEEE. The chain's CDR3 is CASSLGLAGGNQYF. Written as DNA, the CDR3 is TGTGCCAGTTCCCTGGGACTAGCGGGAGGGAACCAGTACTTC.

The J gene is TRBJ1-1, the V gene TRBV28; D possibly corresponds to TRBD1 (6 bases). V was trimmed by 4 bases and J by 8 bases, leaving 20 bases between them. The CDR3 runs to 15 residues. Germline loops: CDR1 MDHEN, CDR2 SYDVKM. The CDR3 nucleotides are TGTGCCAGCAGTTCCCCTCTATTTGGTGGACAGGAAGCTTTCTTT. This gives the protein CASSSPLFGGQEAFF.

In this sample, this clone turned up once. The chain is built from TRBV14 and TRBJ1-2; D not resolved. CDR1 is SGHDN, CDR2 FVKESK, per germline. V lost 2 bases to trimming and J lost 4 bases, with 8 bases between them. The CDR3 sequence is 13 residues long. In DNA, the CDR3 is TGTGCCAGCAGCCAATTATCCGTCTATGGCTACACCTTC. As protein: CASSQLSVYGYTF.

This sequence joins TRBV6-5 and TRBJ1-3; a weak D match, TRBD1 (5 bases). Per the germline V gene, CDR1 is MNHEY and CDR2 is SVGAGI. Trimming cost V 7 bases and J 0 bases, with 10 bases left between them. The CDR3 covers 14 residues. This CDR3 reads CASIRTSSGNTIYF. CDR3 bases: TGTGCCAGCATAAGGACAAGCTCTGGAAACACCATATATTTT.

V usage is TRBV11-3 and J usage is TRBJ1-1; 7 bases map to TRBD1. The CDR3 extends over 15 amino acids. CDR1 and CDR2 from the germline V gene are SGHNT and YENEEA. V was clipped by 2 bases and J by 1 base; unmatched bases: 4. The CDR3 is CASSLPTGRNTEAFF. The DNA of the CDR3 is TGTGCCAGCAGCTTACCGACAGGGAGGAACACTGAAGCTTTCTTT.

The chain joins TRBV27 to TRBJ2-1, with 8 bases fitting TRBD1. Trimming at V came to 7 bases and at J to 6 bases, leaving 11 bases not matched to a gene. Germline loops: CDR1 MNHEY, CDR2 SMNVEV (reference sequence). There are 15 residues in the CDR3. As DNA, the CDR3 is TGTGCCAGCACCGGCTCGGGACAGGCAATCAATGAGCAGTTCTTC. This gives the protein CASTGSGQAINEQFF.

V usage is TRBV5-1 and J usage is TRBJ1-1; D is unclear. In germline, CDR1 is SGHRS, CDR2 YFSETQ. The V end was cut by 0 bases, the J end by 5 bases, with 5 bases between. This CDR3 is built from 12 residues. CDR3 sequence: CASSLAETEAFF. The CDR3 DNA follows: TGCGCCAGCAGCTTGGCGGAGACTGAAGCTTTCTTT.

The chain uses TRBV30 and TRBJ2-1; 9 bases line up with TRBD2. V was clipped by 3 bases and J by 15 bases; unmatched bases: 9. The germline gives CDR1 GTSNPN, CDR2 SVGIG (reference sequence). The CDR3 consists of 12 residues. CDR3 residues: CAWRRSSGEMFF. CDR3 sequence (DNA): TGTGCCTGGAGAAGATCTAGCGGGGAGATGTTCTTC.

The chain recombines TRBV7-9 with TRBJ1-2; D unresolved. The CDR3 is 14 amino acids. Trimming took 1 base from V and 4 from J, leaving 10 bases between them. The germline gives CDR1 SEHNR, CDR2 FQNEAQ (reference sequence). The CDR3 DNA follows: TGTGCCAGCAGCTTAGAAACGGTTCTCTATGGCTACACCTTC. Protein sequence: CASSLETVLYGYTF.

The chain joins TRBV15 to TRBJ2-7; D remains unclear. Trimming removed 0 bases at V and 0 bases at J, with 9 bases between. The CDR3 sequence is 15 residues long. The V gene's germline CDR1 is LNHNV and CDR2 YYDKDF (reference sequence). The chain's CDR3 is CATSRERGNSYEQYF. CDR3 DNA sequence: TGTGCCACCAGCAGAGAGAGAGGAAACTCCTACGAGCAGTACTTC.

This rearrangement joins TRBV5-6 to TRBJ1-6, with a tentative D call TRBD1 (5 bases). This CDR3 is built from 14 residues. V lost 5 bases and J lost 4, with 10 bases in between. Germline-derived CDR1 and CDR2 are SGHDT and YYEEEE. The CDR3 sequence is CASSPGGYNSPLHF. The CDR3 nucleotides read TGTGCCAGCAGTCCCGGGGGGTATAATTCACCCCTCCACTTT.

J is TRBJ1-1 and V is TRBV6-1; D is possibly TRBD1 (5 bases). Looked up from germline, CDR1 is MNHNS and CDR2 is SASEGT. The germline V and J ends were trimmed by 7 bases and 6 bases, with 15 bases remaining between them. This CDR3 spans 13 amino acids. CDR3 nucleotide sequence: TGTGCCAGCATGAGACAGTTGTGGGCTGAAGCTTTCTTT. Its translation: CASMRQLWAEAFF.

This clone was seen a single time. This chain links TRBV4-1 with TRBJ1-5; 7 positions match TRBD1. CDR1 is MGHRA and CDR2 is YSYEKL in the germline V gene. The CDR3 spans 13 residues. V shed 8 bases and J 6 bases; nucleotides not matched to a gene: 7. The DNA for the CDR3 is TGCGCCAGCCGACAGGGTTGGGGTCAGCCCCAGCATTTT. As protein: CASRQGWGQPQHF.

V is TRBV19 and J is TRBJ1-2, with TRBD1 matching over 9 bases. The germline gives CDR1 LNHDA, CDR2 SQIVND (reference sequence). This CDR3 has 16 amino acids. V shed 5 bases and J 7 bases; nucleotides not matched to a gene: 14. The CDR3 region has the DNA TGTGCCAGTAGTCTCCCCGGGGACAGGGAAAGTTTTGGCTACACCTTC. It encodes CASSLPGDRESFGYTF.

The chain uses TRBV15 and TRBJ1-2; D perhaps matches TRBD1 (6 bases). Germline CDR1 reads LNHNV; CDR2 reads YYDKDF (reference sequence). Trimming removed 0 bases from V and 7 bases from J, with 12 bases in between. The CDR3 length is 14 residues. In DNA form, the CDR3 reads TGTGCCACCAGCAGAGATCAGGGGCAGTCTGGCTACACCTTC. It yields the protein CATSRDQGQSGYTF.

The genes are TRBV6-5 and TRBJ2-7, with unresolved D. There are 14 residues in the CDR3. The germline V gene has CDR1 MNHEY and CDR2 SVGAGI. Trimming stripped 4 bases from V and 3 bases from J, with 13 bases between. CDR3 region: CASSLGGPYYEQYF. CDR3 DNA: TGTGCCAGCAGTTTAGGCGGCCCCTACTACGAGCAGTACTTC.

The chain couples TRBV7-9 to TRBJ1-6; D gene ambiguous. CDR3 size: 15 residues. With 5 bases removed from V and 10 bases from J, the gap between germline ends came to 18 bases. CDR1 is SEHNR and CDR2 is FQNEAQ in the germline V gene (reference sequence). CDR3 DNA sequence: TGTGCCAGCAGCCCAGGTGAGGGATCCAAATCACCCCTCCACTTT. It is translated as CASSPGEGSKSPLHF.

This sequence joins TRBV19 and TRBJ2-7, with 11 bases fitting TRBD1. The junction had 3 bases not matched to a gene; V was cut back by 4 bases and J by 4 bases. From germline, CDR1 is LNHDA and CDR2 SQIVND (reference sequence). The CDR3 consists of 14 residues. The CDR3 region is CASSTGQGAYEQYF. The CDR3 coding sequence is TGTGCCAGTAGTACCGGACAGGGGGCTTACGAGCAGTACTTC.

The chain joins TRBV25-1 to TRBJ1-2, with 7 bases fitting TRBD1. CDR1 and CDR2 from the germline V gene are MGHDK and SYGVNS. After removal of 3 bases from V and 7 bases from J, the junction contained 2 bases not matched to a gene. The length of the CDR3 is 12 residues. CDR3 bases: TGTGCCAGCAGTGACGGACAGGCTGGCTACACCTTC. It yields the protein CASSDGQAGYTF.

The chain carries TRBV6-1 and TRBJ2-7, with 7 bases fitting TRBD1. Germline V gene data show CDR1 as MNHNS and CDR2 as SASEGT. Trimming at V came to 7 bases and at J to 0 bases, leaving 3 bases not matched to a gene. There are 13 residues in the CDR3. The CDR3 loop is CASTGQPSYEQYF. The DNA for the CDR3 is TGTGCCAGCACGGGACAGCCCTCCTACGAGCAGTACTTC.

This chain's CDR3 is CASSQGQGILSYGYTF. DNA for the CDR3: TGTGCCAGCAGCCAAGGGCAGGGAATATTGTCATACGGCTACACCTTC. The genes are TRBV14 and TRBJ1-2; TRBD1 is a possible D gene (5 bases). Germline V gene data show CDR1 as SGHDN and CDR2 as FVKESK. The CDR3 runs to 16 residues. The V end lost 1 base, the J end lost 8 bases, and 20 bases lay between the germline ends.

The chain joins TRBV19 to TRBJ2-7, with D possibly TRBD1 on 5 matching bases. Looked up from germline, CDR1 is LNHDA and CDR2 is SQIVND (reference sequence). Between the trimmed V and J ends, which lost 1 base and 3 bases, there was a span of 13 bases. The CDR3 spans 15 residues. CDR3 in amino acids: CASSIASDRGYEQYF. In DNA form, the CDR3 reads TGTGCCAGTAGTATAGCTTCCGACAGAGGCTACGAGCAGTACTTC.

V usage is TRBV6-4 and J usage is TRBJ2-7; 7 bases are shared with TRBD1. This CDR3 is 13 amino acids long. With V trimmed by 4 bases and J by 6 bases, 6 bases remained unmatched. Per the germline V gene, CDR1 is MRHNA and CDR2 is SNTAGT. The CDR3: CASSAQQGSEQYF. The DNA of the CDR3 is TGTGCCAGCAGTGCACAACAGGGGTCCGAGCAGTACTTC.

The genes are TRBV28 and TRBJ1-1; 9 bases are a match to TRBD1. The CDR3 is 18 residues long. Germline assignment: CDR1 MDHEN and CDR2 SYDVKM. Trimming removed 0 bases from V and 1 base from J; junction bases left unmatched: 9. CDR3 in amino acids: CASSLWGQGGLWNTEAFF. DNA of the CDR3: TGTGCCAGCAGTTTATGGGGACAGGGAGGGTTGTGGAACACTGAAGCTTTCTTT.

V and J are TRBV7-3 and TRBJ1-1; unclear D gene. The CDR3 extends over 13 amino acids. Trimming shortened V by 2 bases and J by 4 bases, and 8 bases separated the two germline ends. Germline CDR1 and CDR2: SGHTA and FQGTGA. CDR3 loop: CASSLGPTTEAFF. The CDR3 DNA reads TGTGCCAGCAGCTTAGGGCCAACCACTGAAGCTTTCTTT.

This chain connects TRBV6-6 to TRBJ1-2, with D perhaps matching TRBD1 (6 bases). Trimming removed 6 bases at V and 6 bases at J, with 20 bases between. The length of the CDR3 is 15 residues. Germline V gives CDR1 MNHNY, CDR2 SVGAGI (reference sequence). CDR3 in DNA: TGTGCCAGCAGATTGGGACACCATAAACCTAATGGCTACACCTTC. Translating it yields CASRLGHHKPNGYTF.

This clone was seen only once. The chain is built from TRBV5-1 and TRBJ1-1; TRBD1 matches at 8 bases. The germline gives CDR1 SGHRS, CDR2 YFSETQ. This CDR3 is 16 amino acids long. J lost 0 bases, V lost 4 bases, and 8 bases had no gene match. The CDR3 here is CASSPGQGLMNTEAFF. The CDR3 coding sequence is TGCGCCAGCAGCCCCGGACAGGGCCTAATGAACACTGAAGCTTTCTTT.